Listed below are T cell receptor beta chains from one sample, sequenced in a study of OX40 agonist ivuxolimab in advanced cancers. TCRdb's copy holds only in-frame clones and misses some; the assay was immunoSEQ multiplex PCR. The sample records some 6,000 clones, under 80% being singletons. The material sequenced was CD4+ or CD8+ T cells sorted from blood, taken in a trial of the OX40 agonist ivuxolimab. These receptor sequences come from an adult with an advanced solid tumor such as melanoma, head and neck, liver or kidney cancer. Each CDR3 is given with its conserved first and last residue. The order of the fields is V gene, J gene, D gene, clone size, CDR3 protein, CDR3 DNA. D genes are given only for firm matches. The listing skips clone size in some rows; elsewhere it reads once, few, many or a size class.

>TRBV7-3|TRBJ1-1|NA|NA
CASSQGEEREAFF
TGCGCCAGCAGCCAAGGGGAAGAGCGTGAAGCTTTCTTT
>TRBV6-5|TRBJ2-2|NA|NA
CASSYSRVSNTGELFF
TGTGCCAGCAGTTACTCACGGGTTTCGAACACCGGGGAGCTGTTTTTT
>TRBV6-1|TRBJ1-5|NA|NA
CASSESGYSNQPQHF
TGTGCCAGCAGTGAAAGCGGGTATAGCAATCAGCCCCAGCATTTT
>TRBV11-2|TRBJ2-3|NA|NA
CASSLGTDTQYF
TGTGCCAGCAGCTTAGGAACAGATACGCAGTATTTT
>TRBV7-9|TRBJ2-3|NA|once
CASSPAGISTDTQYF
TGTGCCAGCAGCCCCGCAGGCATAAGCACAGATACGCAGTATTTT
>TRBV18|TRBJ2-1|NA|few
CASSPSTWDNEQFF
TGTGCCAGCTCACCATCTACTTGGGACAATGAGCAGTTCTTC
>TRBV11-2|TRBJ2-7|NA|NA
CASSLVGQYSREQYF
TGTGCCAGCAGCTTAGTCGGACAGTATTCTAGAGAGCAGTACTTC
>TRBV15|TRBJ2-3|NA|NA
CATSTEYSTDTQYF
TGTGCCACCAGCACCGAATATAGCACAGATACGCAGTATTTT
>TRBV14|TRBJ1-1|NA|NA
CASRGVGVSEAFF
TGTGCCAGCAGGGGCGTGGGGGTTTCTGAAGCTTTCTTT
>TRBV27|TRBJ2-1|TRBD2|NA
CASSLASGVYNEQFF
TGTGCCAGCAGTTTGGCTAGCGGGGTGTACAATGAGCAGTTCTTC
>TRBV5-6|TRBJ1-2|NA|few
CASSFAESNYGYTF
TGTGCCAGCAGCTTTGCCGAATCTAACTATGGCTACACCTTC
>TRBV28|TRBJ1-5|NA|NA
CASSFFLGVEANQPQHF
TGTGCCAGCAGTTTCTTCCTCGGGGTGGAGGCCAATCAGCCCCAGCATTTT
>TRBV7-8|TRBJ2-5|NA|NA
CASSWGETQYF
TGTGCCAGCAGCTGGGGAGAGACCCAGTACTTC
>TRBV7-9|TRBJ2-7|NA|NA
CASSLGTGPYEQYF
TGTGCCAGCAGCTTAGGCACAGGGCCCTACGAGCAGTACTTC
>TRBV4-1|TRBJ2-7|TRBD2|NA
CASSWTSGSYEQYF
TGCGCCAGCAGTTGGACTAGCGGCTCCTACGAGCAGTACTTC
>TRBV7-9|TRBJ2-3|NA|NA
CASSLETFHGTDTQYF
TGTGCCAGCAGCTTAGAGACATTCCACGGCACAGATACGCAGTATTTT
>TRBV19|TRBJ2-7|NA|NA
CASSILRGVANEQYF
TGTGCCAGTAGTATCCTACGGGGAGTCGCAAACGAGCAGTACTTC
>TRBV6-5|TRBJ1-1|NA|NA
CASTLQLNTEAFF
TGTGCCAGCACCCTTCAACTGAACACTGAAGCTTTCTTT
>TRBV4-1|TRBJ1-1|TRBD1|NA
CASSQGQGFTEAFF
TGCGCCAGCAGCCAAGGACAGGGTTTCACTGAAGCTTTCTTT
>TRBV10-1|TRBJ2-7|NA|medium-sized
CASSDLDSPYEQYF
TGCGCCAGCAGTGATTTAGATTCCCCCTACGAGCAGTACTTC
>TRBV11-1|TRBJ1-2|NA|NA
CASSLSAGAGGYTF
TGTGCCAGCAGCTTAAGCGCGGGTGCGGGCGGCTACACCTTC
>TRBV27|TRBJ1-1|NA|NA
CASSLSSQGRATEAFF
TGTGCCAGCAGTTTATCCTCCCAGGGTCGAGCCACTGAAGCTTTCTTT
>TRBV4-2|TRBJ1-6|TRBD1|NA
CASNEGALGSPLHF
TGTGCCAGCAACGAGGGGGCCTTAGGGTCACCCCTCCACTTT
>TRBV4-3|TRBJ1-6|NA|few
CASSQGGGRNSPLHF
TGCGCCAGCAGCCAAGGCGGCGGTCGGAATTCACCCCTCCACTTT
>TRBV7-8|TRBJ2-3|TRBD2|medium-sized
CASSLGVTSGTDTQYF
TGTGCCAGCAGCTTAGGGGTGACTAGCGGTACAGATACGCAGTATTTT
>TRBV6-1|TRBJ1-5|NA|NA
CASSEERVRAFAQPQHF
TGTGCCAGCAGTGAAGAGCGGGTCAGGGCATTCGCTCAGCCCCAGCATTTT
>TRBV6-5|TRBJ1-1|TRBD1|NA
CASGDRGWNTEAFF
TGTGCCAGCGGTGACAGGGGGTGGAACACTGAAGCTTTCTTT
>TRBV5-6|TRBJ2-7|NA|NA
CASSLDGEGNEQYF
TGTGCCAGCAGCTTGGACGGGGAAGGGAACGAGCAGTACTTC
>TRBV27|TRBJ2-5|NA|once
CASSQESADWETQYF
TGTGCCAGCAGTCAAGAATCTGCAGACTGGGAGACCCAGTACTTC
>TRBV7-9|TRBJ2-3|TRBD2|few
CASSPDSLAGPQTDTQYF
TGTGCCAGCAGCCCGGATTCCTTAGCGGGGCCTCAAACAGATACGCAGTATTTT
>TRBV28|TRBJ2-1|TRBD2|NA
CASSPSLGLAMNGDEQFF
TGTGCCAGCAGTCCCAGTCTGGGACTAGCGATGAATGGGGATGAGCAGTTCTTC
>TRBV27|TRBJ2-1|TRBD2|once
CASSLSLAGGYNEQFF
TGTGCCAGCAGTTTATCTCTAGCGGGAGGCTACAATGAGCAGTTCTTC
>TRBV28|TRBJ1-5|NA|NA
CASSLWDNSNQPQHF
TGTGCCAGCAGTTTATGGGACAATAGCAATCAGCCCCAGCATTTT
>TRBV7-9|TRBJ2-3|NA|few
CASSPLGGAQVDTQYF
TGTGCCAGCAGCCCCCTAGGGGGGGCCCAGGTAGATACGCAGTATTTT
>TRBV9|TRBJ2-7|TRBD2|NA
CASSVLAGGAYEQYF
TGTGCCAGCAGCGTTCTAGCGGGAGGGGCCTACGAGCAGTACTTC
>TRBV7-6|TRBJ2-2|NA|NA
CASSSLVHGELFF
TGTGCCAGCAGCTCATTGGTCCACGGGGAGCTGTTTTTT
>TRBV6-5|TRBJ1-4|NA|few
CASSPGFQGEKLFF
TGTGCCAGCAGTCCGGGGTTCCAGGGTGAAAAACTGTTTTTT
>TRBV5-1|TRBJ2-3|TRBD2|NA
CASSLAGGTDTQYF
TGCGCCAGCAGCTTAGCGGGGGGCACAGATACGCAGTATTTT
>TRBV5-4|TRBJ2-5|TRBD2|NA
CASSSQRGETQYF
TGTGCCAGCAGCTCCCAGCGGGGAGAGACCCAGTACTTC
>TRBV6-4|TRBJ2-3|NA|once
CASSDRPDSTDTQYF
TGTGCCAGCAGTGACCGACCCGACTCGACAGATACGCAGTATTTT
>TRBV5-6|TRBJ2-3|NA|medium-sized
CASSLPEGYTDTQYF
TGTGCCAGCAGCTTGCCAGAGGGGTACACAGATACGCAGTATTTT
>TRBV7-2|TRBJ2-7|NA|NA
CASSFGLSYEQYF
TGTGCCAGCAGCTTCGGTCTCTCCTACGAGCAGTACTTC
>TRBV28|TRBJ2-5|TRBD1|NA
CAILTGDETQYF
TGTGCCATCCTAACAGGGGATGAGACCCAGTACTTC
>TRBV4-3|TRBJ1-1|NA|NA
CASSQDILNTEAFF
TGCGCCAGCAGCCAAGATATCCTGAACACTGAAGCTTTCTTT
>TRBV6-1|TRBJ1-2|TRBD1|NA
CASSEGDSANGYTF
TGTGCCAGCAGTGAAGGGGACAGTGCGAATGGCTACACCTTC